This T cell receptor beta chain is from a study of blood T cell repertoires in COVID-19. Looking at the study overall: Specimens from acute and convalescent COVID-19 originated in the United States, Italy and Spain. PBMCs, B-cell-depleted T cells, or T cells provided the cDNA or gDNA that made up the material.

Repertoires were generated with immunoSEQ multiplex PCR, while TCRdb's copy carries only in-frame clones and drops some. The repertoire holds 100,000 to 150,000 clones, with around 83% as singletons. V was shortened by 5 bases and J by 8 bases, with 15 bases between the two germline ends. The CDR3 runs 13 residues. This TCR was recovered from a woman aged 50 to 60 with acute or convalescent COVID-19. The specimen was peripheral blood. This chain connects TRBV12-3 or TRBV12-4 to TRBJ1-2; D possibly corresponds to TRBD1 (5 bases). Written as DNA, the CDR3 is TGTGCCAGCAGTCCCGACAGAATAAAGGGCTACACCTTC. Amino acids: CASSPDRIKGYTF.